This T cell receptor (beta chain) was recorded in a study of T cell responses to AZD1222 COVID-19 vaccine. Broader study findings: Of the AZD1222 recipients, only 5 to 7 were seropositive at baseline. Clonal diversity was possibly underestimated; the donors were predominantly white British and more often female.

Germline V CDR1 and CDR2: LNHNV, YYDKDF (reference sequence). V gave up 2 bases and J gave up 7 bases, with 17 bases separating them. The CDR3 is 15 residues long. This table comes from immunoSEQ multiplex PCR, and its TCRdb copy is limited to in-frame clones, with some not included. In the table there are about 120,000 clones, roughly nine tenths of which are singletons. Concerning this clone: Its antigen remains unidentified.

The chain has TRBV15 and TRBJ1-2; possibly TRBD1 for D (6 bases). This sequence originates from an adult in good health. This specimen consisted of peripheral blood, obtained on day 0 of AZD1222 vaccination. This CDR3 reads CATSRPLGGHSGYTF. The CDR3 region has the DNA TGTGCCACCAGCAGACCCTTGGGGGGGCATAGTGGCTACACCTTC.